A selection of T cell receptor beta chains follows, all from one sample in a study of read filtering for tumor transcriptome and immune sequencing. TCRdb reprocessed the reads with MiXCR, giving one entry per CDR3 protein. The sample consists of over 35,000 distinct CDR3 sequences, 12% of them appearing once. Source material: a population of CD138-negative cells sorted from bone marrow. The receptors were gathered from a donor aged 40 or older with multiple myeloma. Both conserved end residues are part of each CDR3. The order of the fields is J gene, D gene, clone size, V gene, CDR3 DNA, CDR3 protein. D genes are given only for firm matches. The size field is filled for only some rows; it gives once, few, many or a size class.

J: TRBJ2-5
D: -
size: many
V: TRBV30
DNA: TGTGCCTGGCGATACCAGGGTGGTAGAGAGACCCAGTACTTC
CDR3: CAWRYQGGRETQYF

J: TRBJ2-6
D: -
size: many
V: TRBV20-1
DNA: TGCAGTGCTAGCGGGCAAGCTGGGGCCAACGTCCTGACTTTC
CDR3: CSASGQAGANVLTF

J: TRBJ2-5
D: TRBD2
size: many
V: TRBV29-1
DNA: TGCAGCGTTGAAGTCGGACTAGCGACGACCCAGTACTTC
CDR3: CSVEVGLATTQYF

J: TRBJ2-5
D: -
size: -
V: TRBV11-3
DNA: TGTGCCAGCAGCTTACAGGATAGCTCTGGGGGGACCCAGTACTTC
CDR3: CASSLQDSSGGTQYF

J: TRBJ1-1
D: -
size: many
V: TRBV9
DNA: TGTGCCAGCAGCGTAGTGCAGGGAGTTACTGAAGCTTTCTTT
CDR3: CASSVVQGVTEAFF

J: TRBJ2-3
D: -
size: many
V: TRBV20-1
DNA: TGCAGTGCTAGAGATCACAGGACTAACACAGATACGCAGTATTTT
CDR3: CSARDHRTNTDTQYF

J: TRBJ1-1
D: TRBD1
size: many
V: TRBV20-1
DNA: TGCAGTGCCACCGGGACAGCCCTGAACACTGAAGCTTTCTTT
CDR3: CSATGTALNTEAFF

J: TRBJ2-1
D: -
size: many
V: TRBV25-1
DNA: TGTGCCAGCAGGAGTGGAGCTGAGCAGTTCTTC
CDR3: CASRSGAEQFF

J: TRBJ2-5
D: TRBD2
size: many
V: TRBV5-1
DNA: TGCGCCAGCGCTCACCCCGGGACTAGCGTGGAAGAGACCCAGTACTTC
CDR3: CASAHPGTSVEETQYF

J: TRBJ2-7
D: -
size: many
V: TRBV20-1
DNA: TGCAGTGCCAGGTGGGGGGCCGGGTACGAGCAGTACTTC
CDR3: CSARWGAGYEQYF

J: TRBJ2-2
D: -
size: few
V: TRBV5-1
DNA: TGCGCCAGCAGCTTGCAGGGGCCTCCCGGGGAGCTGTTTTTT
CDR3: CASSLQGPPGELFF

J: TRBJ2-5
D: TRBD1
size: -
V: TRBV11-2
DNA: TGTGCCAGCAGCTTTACTGCGCCGGGACAGGGAAAAGAGACCCAGTACTTC
CDR3: CASSFTAPGQGKETQYF

J: TRBJ1-5
D: -
size: many
V: TRBV7-9
DNA: TGTGCCAGCAGCTTTGGCAGGGGCAATCAGCCCCAGCATTTT
CDR3: CASSFGRGNQPQHF

J: TRBJ2-5
D: TRBD1
size: many
V: TRBV20-1
DNA: TGCAGTGCTGGCTCGACAGGGGCCGAGACCCAGTACTTC
CDR3: CSAGSTGAETQYF

J: TRBJ2-7
D: TRBD2
size: many
V: TRBV7-6
DNA: TGTGCCAGCAGCTTAGCAAGGACTAGCGTCTACGGAGAGCAGTACTTC
CDR3: CASSLARTSVYGEQYF

J: TRBJ2-3
D: -
size: few
V: TRBV3-1
DNA: TGTGCCAGCAGCACCCGACAGATCACAGATACTACGCAGTATTTT
CDR3: CASSTRQITDTTQYF

J: TRBJ2-1
D: TRBD1
size: many
V: TRBV28
DNA: TGTGCCAGCAGTTTACTACAGGGGAGTGAGCAGTTCTTC
CDR3: CASSLLQGSEQFF

J: TRBJ2-2
D: TRBD1
size: few
V: TRBV28
DNA: TGTGCCAGCAGAGACAGGGGCTACACCGGGGAGCTGTTTTTT
CDR3: CASRDRGYTGELFF

J: TRBJ2-3
D: -
size: -
V: TRBV24-1
DNA: TGTGCCACCAGTGATTTTACTAGATCGGGGGTGAATACGCAGTATTTT
CDR3: CATSDFTRSGVNTQYF

J: TRBJ2-6
D: -
size: many
V: TRBV28
DNA: TGTGCCAGCAGTTTAGTGACACCTGGGGCCAACGTCCTGACTTTC
CDR3: CASSLVTPGANVLTF

J: TRBJ1-6
D: -
size: few
V: TRBV2
DNA: TGTGCCAGCAGTTTGAAGACCCATAATTCACCCCTCCACTTT
CDR3: CASSLKTHNSPLHF

J: TRBJ2-1
D: -
size: many
V: TRBV7-6
DNA: TGTGCCAGCAGCCTACGCGGGACTTCTAATGAGCAGTTCTTC
CDR3: CASSLRGTSNEQFF

J: TRBJ1-1
D: -
size: many
V: TRBV6-5
DNA: TGTGCCAGCAGTTATGGGGGGTATCACACTGAAGCTTTCTTT
CDR3: CASSYGGYHTEAFF

J: TRBJ1-2
D: -
size: many
V: TRBV20-1
DNA: TGCAGTGCTAGCTCGGATGCTCCTGGCTACACCTTC
CDR3: CSASSDAPGYTF

J: TRBJ2-3
D: -
size: large
V: TRBV10-2
DNA: TGCGCCAGCAGCGGAGCCCCCGGGGGTACGCAGTATTTT
CDR3: CASSGAPGGTQYF

J: TRBJ2-7
D: TRBD2
size: many
V: TRBV7-6
DNA: TGTGCCAGCAGCCTAGCGGGGTCTCGCGAGCAGTACTTC
CDR3: CASSLAGSREQYF

J: TRBJ2-5
D: TRBD2
size: many
V: TRBV10-3
DNA: TGTGCCATCACTAGCGGGGGGGTAAAAGAGACCCAGTACTTC
CDR3: CAITSGGVKETQYF

J: TRBJ2-7
D: -
size: many
V: TRBV12-3/TRBV12-4
DNA: TGTGCCAGCAGTCCCGGGGACTTCGGGCAGTACTTC
CDR3: CASSPGDFGQYF

J: TRBJ1-5
D: -
size: many
V: TRBV20-1
DNA: TGCAGTGCTAGAGAAAGGACAGACTATCAGCCCCAGCATTTT
CDR3: CSARERTDYQPQHF

J: TRBJ2-1
D: -
size: many
V: TRBV6-5
DNA: TGTGCCACCAGAAGTAGGACTGGGAACAATGAGCAGTTCTTC
CDR3: CATRSRTGNNEQFF

J: TRBJ2-5
D: -
size: many
V: TRBV20-1
DNA: TGCAGTGCTCCTTTCGACGAGACCCAGTACTTC
CDR3: CSAPFDETQYF

J: TRBJ2-1
D: -
size: many
V: TRBV19
DNA: TGTGCCAGTAATGAGGGGGGGCCCCTCAATGAGCAGTTCTTC
CDR3: CASNEGGPLNEQFF

J: TRBJ2-2
D: TRBD1
size: few
V: TRBV19
DNA: TGTGCCAGTAGCGGGACAGGCCCGGCCGGGGAGCTGTTTTTT
CDR3: CASSGTGPAGELFF

J: TRBJ2-2
D: TRBD2
size: many
V: TRBV29-1
DNA: TGCAGCGCCCGGGGGGGGCCCACGATACGCGCCGGGGAGCTGTTTTTT
CDR3: CSARGGPTIRAGELFF